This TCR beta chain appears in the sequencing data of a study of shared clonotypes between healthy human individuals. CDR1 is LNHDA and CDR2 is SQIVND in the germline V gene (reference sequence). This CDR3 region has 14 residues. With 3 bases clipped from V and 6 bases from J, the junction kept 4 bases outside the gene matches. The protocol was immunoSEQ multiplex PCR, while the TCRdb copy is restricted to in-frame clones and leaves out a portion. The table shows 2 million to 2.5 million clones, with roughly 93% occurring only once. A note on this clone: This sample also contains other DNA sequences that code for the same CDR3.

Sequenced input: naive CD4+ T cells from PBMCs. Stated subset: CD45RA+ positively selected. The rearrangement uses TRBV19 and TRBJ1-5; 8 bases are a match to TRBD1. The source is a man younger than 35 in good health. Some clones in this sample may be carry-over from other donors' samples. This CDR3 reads CASSITGGGQPQHF. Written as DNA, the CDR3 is TGTGCCAGTAGTATCACAGGGGGGGGTCAGCCCCAGCATTTT.